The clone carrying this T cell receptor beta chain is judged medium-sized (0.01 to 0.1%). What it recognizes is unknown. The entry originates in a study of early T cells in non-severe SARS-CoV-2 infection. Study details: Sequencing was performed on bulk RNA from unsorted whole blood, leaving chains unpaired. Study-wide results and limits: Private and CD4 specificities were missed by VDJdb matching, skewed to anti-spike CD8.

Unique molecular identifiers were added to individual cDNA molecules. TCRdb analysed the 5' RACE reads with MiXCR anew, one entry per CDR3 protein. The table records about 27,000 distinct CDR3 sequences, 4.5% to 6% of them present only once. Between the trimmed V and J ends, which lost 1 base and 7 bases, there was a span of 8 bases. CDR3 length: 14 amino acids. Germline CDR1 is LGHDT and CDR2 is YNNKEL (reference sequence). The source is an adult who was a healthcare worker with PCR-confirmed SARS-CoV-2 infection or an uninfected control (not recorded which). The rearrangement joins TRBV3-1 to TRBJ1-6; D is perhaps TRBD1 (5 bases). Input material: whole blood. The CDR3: CASSQVGGNSPLHF. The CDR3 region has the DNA TGTGCCAGCAGCCAAGTGGGGGGGAATTCACCCCTCCACTTT.